This T cell receptor beta chain was recovered during a study of early T cells in non-severe SARS-CoV-2 infection. Findings of the study overall: VDJdb matching favored anti-spike CD8 responses, missing private and CD4 specificities.

Individually, cDNA molecules had unique molecular identifiers attached to them. TCRdb used MiXCR to reprocess the 5' RACE reads, holding one entry per CDR3 protein. The table shows some 40,000 distinct CDR3 sequences, with 4.5% to 5% occurring only once. Germline CDR1 is SNHLY and CDR2 is FYNNEI. This CDR3 contains 14 residues. The J segment lost 4 bases and the V segment lost 8 bases, leaving 10 bases of the junction unmatched. This clonotype was picked up a small number of times. The antigen remains unidentified. The J gene is TRBJ1-1, the V gene TRBV2; 7 bases map to TRBD1. Specimen: whole blood. The receptor was derived from an adult who was a healthcare worker with PCR-confirmed SARS-CoV-2 infection or an uninfected control (not recorded which). As DNA, the CDR3 is TGTGCCAGCTTAGGGGGCCCTACATCCACTGAAGCTTTCTTT. Its protein is CASLGGPTSTEAFF.